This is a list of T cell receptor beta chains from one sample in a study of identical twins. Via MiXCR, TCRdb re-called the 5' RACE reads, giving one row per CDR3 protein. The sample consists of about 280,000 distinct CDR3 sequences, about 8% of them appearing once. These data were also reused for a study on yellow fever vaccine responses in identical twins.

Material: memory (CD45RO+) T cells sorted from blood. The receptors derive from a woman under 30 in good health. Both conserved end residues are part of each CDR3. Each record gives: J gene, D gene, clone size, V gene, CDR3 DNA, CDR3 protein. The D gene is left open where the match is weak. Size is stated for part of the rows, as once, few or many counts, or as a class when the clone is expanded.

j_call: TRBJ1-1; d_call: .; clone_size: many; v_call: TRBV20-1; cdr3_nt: TGCAGTGCTAGAGATAAGAACTTGAACACTGAAGCTTTCTTT; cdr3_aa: CSARDKNLNTEAFF
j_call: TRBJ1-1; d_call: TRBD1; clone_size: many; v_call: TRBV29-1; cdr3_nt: TGCAGCGTTTTGCAGGGGGCTGTGAACACTGAAGCTTTCTTT; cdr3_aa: CSVLQGAVNTEAFF
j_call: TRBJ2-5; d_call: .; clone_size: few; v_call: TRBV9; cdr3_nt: TGTGCCAGCAGCGGCTCCCTAGGGGGTTACCAAGAGACCCAGTACTTC; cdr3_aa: CASSGSLGGYQETQYF
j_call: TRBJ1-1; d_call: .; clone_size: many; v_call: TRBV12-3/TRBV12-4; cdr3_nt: TGTGCCAGCAGTTACAGGGAATACCCTGAAGCTTTCTTT; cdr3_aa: CASSYREYPEAFF
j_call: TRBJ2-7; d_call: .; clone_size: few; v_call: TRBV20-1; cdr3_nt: TGCAGTGCCGTACGGGACCTCTCCTACGAGCAGTACTTC; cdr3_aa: CSAVRDLSYEQYF
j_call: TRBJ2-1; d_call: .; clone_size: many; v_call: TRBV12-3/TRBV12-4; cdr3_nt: TGTGCCAGCAGCCGACAGCAAGCCTACAATGAGCAGTTCTTC; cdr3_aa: CASSRQQAYNEQFF
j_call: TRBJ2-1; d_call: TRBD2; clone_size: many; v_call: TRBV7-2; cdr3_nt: TGTGCCAGCAGCTTAGTCGCTAGCGGGAGAGTGGGCTCCTACAATGAGCAGTTCTTC; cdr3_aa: CASSLVASGRVGSYNEQFF
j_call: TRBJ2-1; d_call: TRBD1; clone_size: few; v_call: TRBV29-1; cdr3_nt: TGCAGCGTTGAAGCAGGGAACAGGGGTGAGCAGTTCTTC; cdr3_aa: CSVEAGNRGEQFF
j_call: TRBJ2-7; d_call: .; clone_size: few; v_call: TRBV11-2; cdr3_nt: TGTGCCAGCAGCTTAGGGGGCCAGGGTCCGGGACTCGGACGCGAGCAGTACTTC; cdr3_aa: CASSLGGQGPGLGREQYF
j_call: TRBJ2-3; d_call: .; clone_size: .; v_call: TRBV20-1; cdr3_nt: TGCAGTGCTAGTACGGGAAGCACAGATACGCAGTATTTT; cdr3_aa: CSASTGSTDTQYF
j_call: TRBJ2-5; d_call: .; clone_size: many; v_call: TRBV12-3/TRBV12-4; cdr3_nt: TGTGCCAGCAGTTTAAACCGACAAGAGACCCAGTACTTC; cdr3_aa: CASSLNRQETQYF
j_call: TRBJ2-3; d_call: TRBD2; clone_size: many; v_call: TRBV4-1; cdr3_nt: TGCGCCAGCAGCCAAGAGGGTCGAGCGGGGGGTCCCACAGGCACAGATACGCAGTATTTT; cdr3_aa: CASSQEGRAGGPTGTDTQYF
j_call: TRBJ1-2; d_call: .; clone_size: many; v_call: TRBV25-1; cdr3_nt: TGTGCCAGCAGTGACGAATCCGGATTGAGCGGCTACACCTTC; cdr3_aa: CASSDESGLSGYTF
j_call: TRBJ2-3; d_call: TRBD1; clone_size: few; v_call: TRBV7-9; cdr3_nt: TGTGCCAGCAGCTGGACAGGGGAAACCACAGATACGCAGTATTTT; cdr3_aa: CASSWTGETTDTQYF
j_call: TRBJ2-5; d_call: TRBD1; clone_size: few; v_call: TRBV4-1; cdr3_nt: TGCGCCAGCAGCCAAACTGGGACAGGGCGGGAGACCCAGTACTTC; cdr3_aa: CASSQTGTGRETQYF
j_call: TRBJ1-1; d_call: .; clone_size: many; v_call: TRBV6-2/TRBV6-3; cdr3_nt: TGTGCCAGCAGTTACGGGGGCCCCTGGGGGGCTGAAGCTTTCTTT; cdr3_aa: CASSYGGPWGAEAFF
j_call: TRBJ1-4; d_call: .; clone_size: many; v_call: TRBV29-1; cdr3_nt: TGCAGCGTTGACGAAGGACCTGAAAAACTGTTTTTT; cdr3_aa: CSVDEGPEKLFF
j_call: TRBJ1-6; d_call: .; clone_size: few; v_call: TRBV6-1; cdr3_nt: TGTGCCAGCAACCTCGAGGGGTCCTATAATTCACCCCTCCACTTT; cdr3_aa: CASNLEGSYNSPLHF
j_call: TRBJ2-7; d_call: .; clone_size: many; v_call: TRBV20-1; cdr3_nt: TGCAGTGCTAGCCCATCTGCTTCCTACGAGCAGTACTTC; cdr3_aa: CSASPSASYEQYF
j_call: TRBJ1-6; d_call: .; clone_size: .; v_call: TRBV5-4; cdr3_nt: TGTGCCAGCAGCTTGGAGGCGGGGAATAATTCACCCCTCCACTTT; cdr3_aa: CASSLEAGNNSPLHF
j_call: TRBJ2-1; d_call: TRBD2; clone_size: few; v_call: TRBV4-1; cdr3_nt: TGCGCCAGCAGCTTTTCCGGGACTAGCGGCTACAATGAGCAGTTCTTC; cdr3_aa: CASSFSGTSGYNEQFF
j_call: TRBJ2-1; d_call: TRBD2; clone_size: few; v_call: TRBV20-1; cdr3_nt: TGCAGTGCTAGGGGGACGGGGAGACCGGGACTAGCGGGAATCCCAAATGAGCAGTTCTTC; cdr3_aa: CSARGTGRPGLAGIPNEQFF
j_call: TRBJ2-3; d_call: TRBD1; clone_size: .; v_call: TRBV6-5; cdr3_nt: TGTGCCAGCAGTTTTCTCGGACAGGGTAGGCTGTCCAGCACAGATACGCAGTATTTT; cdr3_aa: CASSFLGQGRLSSTDTQYF
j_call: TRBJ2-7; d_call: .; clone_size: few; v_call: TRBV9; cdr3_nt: TGTGCCAGCAGCGTAGACGTCAACTCCTACGAGCAGTACTTC; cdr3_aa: CASSVDVNSYEQYF
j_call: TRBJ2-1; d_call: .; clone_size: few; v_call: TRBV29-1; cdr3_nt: TGCAGCGTCCCCGCATTTGATGAGCAGTTCTTC; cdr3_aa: CSVPAFDEQFF
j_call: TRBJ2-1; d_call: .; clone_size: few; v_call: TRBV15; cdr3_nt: TGTGCCACCAGCCAAGGGGTCGATCCATACAATGAGCAGTTCTTC; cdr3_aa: CATSQGVDPYNEQFF
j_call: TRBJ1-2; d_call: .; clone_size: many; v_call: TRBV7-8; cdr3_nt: TGTGCCAGCAGCTTAAGTACCAGGGGCGGGTATGGCTACACCTTC; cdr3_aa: CASSLSTRGGYGYTF
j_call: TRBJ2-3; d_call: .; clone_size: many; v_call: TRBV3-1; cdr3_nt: TGTGCCAGCAGCCAAGTCTTGGGAGATACGCAGTATTTT; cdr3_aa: CASSQVLGDTQYF
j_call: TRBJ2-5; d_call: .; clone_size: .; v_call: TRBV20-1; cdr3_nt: TGCAGTGCTAGCAGGGGTCAGACCCAGTACTTC; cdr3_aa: CSASRGQTQYF
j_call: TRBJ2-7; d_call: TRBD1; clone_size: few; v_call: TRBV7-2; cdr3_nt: TGTGCCAGCAGCTTATCTCATCGGGGACAGCGCTCCTACGAGCAGTACTTC; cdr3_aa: CASSLSHRGQRSYEQYF
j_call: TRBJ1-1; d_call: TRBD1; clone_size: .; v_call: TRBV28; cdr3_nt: TGTGCCAGCAGTCCCTCGGACAGGGTGGGCTCTGAAGCTTTCTTT; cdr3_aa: CASSPSDRVGSEAFF
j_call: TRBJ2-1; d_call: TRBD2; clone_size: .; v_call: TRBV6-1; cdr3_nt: TGTGCCAGCAGTGACCGACTAGCGGGAGGGAACAATGAGCAGTTCTTC; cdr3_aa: CASSDRLAGGNNEQFF
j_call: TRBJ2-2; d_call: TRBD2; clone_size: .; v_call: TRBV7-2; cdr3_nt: TGTGCCAGCAGCCAAACTAGCGGAACCGGGGAGCTGTTTTTT; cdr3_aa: CASSQTSGTGELFF
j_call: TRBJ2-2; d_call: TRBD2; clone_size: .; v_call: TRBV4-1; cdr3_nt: TGCGCCAGCAGCCACCCCCCGGGCGGGGGGAGTGTCGGGGAGCTGTTTTTT; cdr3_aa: CASSHPPGGGSVGELFF
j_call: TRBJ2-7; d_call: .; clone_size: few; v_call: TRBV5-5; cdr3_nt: TGTGCCAGCAGCTGGGCAAGGGGCAACGAGCAGTACTTC; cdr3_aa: CASSWARGNEQYF
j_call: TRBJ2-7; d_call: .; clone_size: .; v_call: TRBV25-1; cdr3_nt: TGTGCCAGCAGTGACGTGAAACAGGGAACAAAGGAGCAGTACTTC; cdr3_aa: CASSDVKQGTKEQYF
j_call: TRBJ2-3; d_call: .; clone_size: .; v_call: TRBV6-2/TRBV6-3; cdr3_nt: TGTGCCAGCAGTTACTCGATGGCGGGCCACACAGATACGCAGTATTTT; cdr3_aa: CASSYSMAGHTDTQYF
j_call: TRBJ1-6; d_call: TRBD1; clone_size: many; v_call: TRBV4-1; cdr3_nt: TGCGCCAGCAGCCTGGGCGGGACAGGGGCATATAATTCACCCCTCCACTTT; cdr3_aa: CASSLGGTGAYNSPLHF
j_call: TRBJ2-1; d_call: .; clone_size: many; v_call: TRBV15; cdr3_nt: TGTGCCACCAGCGGGCAGACTAGCTCCTACAATGAGCAGTTCTTC; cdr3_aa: CATSGQTSSYNEQFF
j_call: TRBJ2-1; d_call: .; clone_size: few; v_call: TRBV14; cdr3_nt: TGTGCCAGCAGCCAGAGCACCTTTAAGCAGTTCTTC; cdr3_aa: CASSQSTFKQFF
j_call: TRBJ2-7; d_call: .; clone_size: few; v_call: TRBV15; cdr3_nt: TGTGCCACCAGCAGAGACACCCCGGGGTCGGGGCTCTACGAGCAGTACTTC; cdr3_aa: CATSRDTPGSGLYEQYF
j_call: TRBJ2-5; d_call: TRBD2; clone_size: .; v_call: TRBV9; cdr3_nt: TGTGCCAGCAGCGCCGGGACTAGCGTAGAGACCCAGTACTTC; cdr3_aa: CASSAGTSVETQYF
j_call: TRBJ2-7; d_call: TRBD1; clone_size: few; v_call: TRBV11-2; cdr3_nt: TGTGCCAGCAGCTTCCCACAGGGGGGTTCCTACGAGCAGTACTTC; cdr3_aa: CASSFPQGGSYEQYF
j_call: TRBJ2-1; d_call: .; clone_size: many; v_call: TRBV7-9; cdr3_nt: TGTGCCAGCAGCTTAGGAGATTTCACCTTTTCCTACAATGAGCAGTTCTTC; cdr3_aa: CASSLGDFTFSYNEQFF
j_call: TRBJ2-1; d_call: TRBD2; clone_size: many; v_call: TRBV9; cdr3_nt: TGTGCCAGCAGCGCGGGACTAGCGGGAGGGAACTCCTACAATGAGCAGTTCTTC; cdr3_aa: CASSAGLAGGNSYNEQFF
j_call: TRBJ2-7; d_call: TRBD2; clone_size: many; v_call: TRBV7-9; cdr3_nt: TGTGCCAGCAGCTTAGAACTAGCGGGATCACACGAGCAGTACTTC; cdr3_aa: CASSLELAGSHEQYF
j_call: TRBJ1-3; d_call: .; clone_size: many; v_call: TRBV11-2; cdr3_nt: TGTGCCAGCAGCACCCAAGGACTGAGCTCTGGAAACACCATATATTTT; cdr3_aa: CASSTQGLSSGNTIYF
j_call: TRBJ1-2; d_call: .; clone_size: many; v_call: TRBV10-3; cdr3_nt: TGTGCCATCAGCCAGAATTACTATGGCTACACCTTC; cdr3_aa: CAISQNYYGYTF
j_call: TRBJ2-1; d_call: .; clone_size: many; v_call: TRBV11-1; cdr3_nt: TGTGCCAGCAGCCCCCAATTCAGGTTCGACAATGAGCAGTTCTTC; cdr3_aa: CASSPQFRFDNEQFF
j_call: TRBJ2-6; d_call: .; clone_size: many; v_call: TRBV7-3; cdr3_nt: TGTGCCAGCAGCCCGGGGGTTTTTGGGGCCAACGTCCTGACTTTC; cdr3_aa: CASSPGVFGANVLTF
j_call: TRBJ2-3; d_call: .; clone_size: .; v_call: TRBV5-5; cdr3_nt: TGTGCCAGCAGCTTGGTCCGAGGGCGCACAGATACGCAGTATTTT; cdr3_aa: CASSLVRGRTDTQYF
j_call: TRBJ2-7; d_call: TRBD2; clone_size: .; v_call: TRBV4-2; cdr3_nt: TGTGCCAGCAGCCAAGACGCTAGCGGGGGCTCCTACGAGCAGTACTTC; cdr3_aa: CASSQDASGGSYEQYF
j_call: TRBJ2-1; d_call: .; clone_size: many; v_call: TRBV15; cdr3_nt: TGTGCCACCAGCATGCAACAGCAGAATGAGCAGTTCTTC; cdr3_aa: CATSMQQQNEQFF
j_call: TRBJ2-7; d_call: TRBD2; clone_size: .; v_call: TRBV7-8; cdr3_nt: TGTGCCAGCAGCCCAGACCTCCTAGCGGGAGTGCTTTCTTCTCGGCAGTACTTC; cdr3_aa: CASSPDLLAGVLSSRQYF
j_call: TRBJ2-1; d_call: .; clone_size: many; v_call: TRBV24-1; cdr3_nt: TGTGCCACCAGTGAGGGATCTTACAATGAGCAGTTCTTC; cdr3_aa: CATSEGSYNEQFF
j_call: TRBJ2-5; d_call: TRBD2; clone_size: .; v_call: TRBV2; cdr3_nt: TGTGCCAGCAGTGAAGAGCTAGCGGGAGTGGAGACCCAGTACTTC; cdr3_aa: CASSEELAGVETQYF
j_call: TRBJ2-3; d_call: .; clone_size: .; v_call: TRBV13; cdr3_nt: TGTGCCAGCAGCTCCCCGGACTTTCAGAGGCTGGTCATGGGTGATACGCAGTATTTT; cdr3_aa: CASSSPDFQRLVMGDTQYF